This T cell receptor beta chain was sequenced for a study of vaccination and CD4 T cells after COVID-19. On the study more broadly: Convalescent participants consisted of six males and four females, two being Hispanic.

The time point: late sampling 161 to 241 days after vaccination in three convalescent patients. Treatment defined: approximately 10-day PBMC culture with coronavirus spike peptide pools or control peptides (ViraFEST assay). ViraFEST used peptide pools to expand antigen-specific T cells before TCR sequencing. The ends were cut back, 4 bases at V and 3 bases at J, with 7 bases in the middle. CDR3 length: 12 residues. Germline CDR1 MDHEN, CDR2 SYDVKM. Whole-study findings and limits: The median proportion of reactive clones detected only post-vaccination in convalescent patients was 85% to 90%.

Concerning this clonotype: The antigen remains unidentified.

The study sequenced cultured CD4+ T cell DNA using the Oncomine TCR Beta short-read assay. Scientists extracted genomic DNA from CD4+ T cells grown in culture. TCRdb recomputed calls from the PCR reads with MiXCR, one row per CDR3 protein. The sample records about 20,000 distinct CDR3 sequences, roughly 45% being singletons. Material: CD4+ T cells from blood, cultured in vitro, obtained about 7 months after SARS-CoV-2 vaccination. This clonotype originated in a human donor who had recovered from COVID-19. The chain carries TRBV28 and TRBJ2-7; D might be TRBD1 (5 bases). CDR3 residues: CASSSDSYEQYF. The CDR3 DNA sequence: TGTGCCAGCAGTTCAGACAGCTACGAGCAGTACTTC.